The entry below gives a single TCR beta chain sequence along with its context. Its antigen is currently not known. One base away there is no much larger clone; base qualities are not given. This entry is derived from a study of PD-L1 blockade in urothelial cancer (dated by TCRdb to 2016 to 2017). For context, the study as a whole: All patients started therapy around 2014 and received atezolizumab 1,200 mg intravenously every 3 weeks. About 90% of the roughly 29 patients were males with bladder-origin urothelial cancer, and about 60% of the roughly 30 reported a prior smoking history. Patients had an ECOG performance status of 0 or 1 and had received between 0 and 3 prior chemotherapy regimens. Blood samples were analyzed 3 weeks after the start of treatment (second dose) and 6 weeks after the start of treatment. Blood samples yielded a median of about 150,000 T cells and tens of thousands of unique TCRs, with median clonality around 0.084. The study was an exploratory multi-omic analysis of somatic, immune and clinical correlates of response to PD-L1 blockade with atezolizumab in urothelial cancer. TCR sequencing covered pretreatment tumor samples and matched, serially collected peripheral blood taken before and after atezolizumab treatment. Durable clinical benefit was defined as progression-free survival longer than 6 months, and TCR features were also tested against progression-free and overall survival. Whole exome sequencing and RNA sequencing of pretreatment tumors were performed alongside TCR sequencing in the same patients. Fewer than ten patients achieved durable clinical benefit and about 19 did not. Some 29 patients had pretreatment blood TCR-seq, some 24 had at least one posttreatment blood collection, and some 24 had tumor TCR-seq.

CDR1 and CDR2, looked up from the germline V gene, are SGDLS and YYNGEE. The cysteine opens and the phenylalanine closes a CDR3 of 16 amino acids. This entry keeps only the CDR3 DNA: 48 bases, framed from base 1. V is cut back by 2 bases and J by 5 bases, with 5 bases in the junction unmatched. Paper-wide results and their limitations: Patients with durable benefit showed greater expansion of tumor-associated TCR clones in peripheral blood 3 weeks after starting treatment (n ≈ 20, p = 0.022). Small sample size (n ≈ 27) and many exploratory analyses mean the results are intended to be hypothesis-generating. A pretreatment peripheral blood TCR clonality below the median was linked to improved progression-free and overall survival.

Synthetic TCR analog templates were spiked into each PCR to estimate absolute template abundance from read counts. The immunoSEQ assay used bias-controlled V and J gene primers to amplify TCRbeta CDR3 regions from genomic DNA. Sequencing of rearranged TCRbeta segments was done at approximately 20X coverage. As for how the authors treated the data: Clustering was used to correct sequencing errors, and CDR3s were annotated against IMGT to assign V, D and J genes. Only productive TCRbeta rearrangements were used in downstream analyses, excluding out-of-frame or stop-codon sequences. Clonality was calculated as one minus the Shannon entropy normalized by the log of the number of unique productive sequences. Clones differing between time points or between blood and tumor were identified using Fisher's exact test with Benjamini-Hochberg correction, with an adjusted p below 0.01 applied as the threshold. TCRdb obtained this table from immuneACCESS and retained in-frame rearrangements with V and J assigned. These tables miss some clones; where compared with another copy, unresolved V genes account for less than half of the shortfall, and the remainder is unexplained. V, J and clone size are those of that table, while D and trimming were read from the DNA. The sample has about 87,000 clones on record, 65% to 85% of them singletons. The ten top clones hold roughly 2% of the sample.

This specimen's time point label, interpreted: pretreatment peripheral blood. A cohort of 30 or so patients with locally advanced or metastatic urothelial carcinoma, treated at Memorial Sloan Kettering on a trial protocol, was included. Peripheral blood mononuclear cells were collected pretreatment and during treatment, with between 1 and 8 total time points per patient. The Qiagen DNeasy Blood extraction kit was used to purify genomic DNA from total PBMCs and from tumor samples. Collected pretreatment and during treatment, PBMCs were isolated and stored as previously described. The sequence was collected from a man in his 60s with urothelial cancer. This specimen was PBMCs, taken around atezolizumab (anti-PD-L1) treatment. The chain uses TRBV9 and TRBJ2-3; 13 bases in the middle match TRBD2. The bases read TGTGCCAGCAGCGTGGAGAGGACTAGCGGGGGAGATACGCAGTATTTT. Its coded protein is CASSVERTSGGDTQYF.